Below are 26 T cell receptor beta chains sequenced from a single sample in a study of cytomegalovirus exposure and HLA in healthy donors. Amplification used 60 Vbeta primers and 13 Jbeta primers. Produced via immunoSEQ multiplex PCR; TCRdb's table is partial and in-frame only. The sample carries about 150,000 clones, approximately 80% recorded once. The sequenced sample was PBMCs. The source of these receptors is a woman between 35 and 50 years old in good health and CMV-seronegative.

The genes are TRBV6-5 and TRBJ2-2, with D maybe TRBD1 (6 bases). The CDR3 sequence is 14 residues long. Germline V lookup: CDR1 MNHEY, CDR2 SVGAGI. The V end lost 2 bases, the J end lost 13 bases, and 17 bases lay between the germline ends. The CDR3 protein is CASSYTAAGTLLFF. The CDR3 DNA sequence: TGTGCCAGCAGTTACACGGCCGCCGGGACATTGCTGTTTTTT.

This clone has just one count. This rearrangement joins TRBV5-1 to TRBJ2-7, with 11 positions matching TRBD2. Germline V gene lookup returns CDR1 SGHRS and CDR2 YFSETQ. The J segment lost 4 bases and the V segment lost 4 bases, leaving 7 bases of the junction unmatched. This CDR3 is built from 15 residues. The CDR3 region is CASSILAGDAYEQYF. The CDR3 nucleotides read TGCGCCAGCAGCATACTAGCGGGGGACGCGTACGAGCAGTACTTC. Complete variable domain (other parts from reference TRBV5-1 and TRBJ2-7): KAGVTQTPRYLIKTRGQQVTLSCSPISGHRSVSWYQQTPGQGLQFLFEYFSETQRNKGNFPGRFSGRQFSNSRSEMNVSTLELGDSALYLCASSILAGDAYEQYFGPGTRLTVT.

This clone has a handful of counts. V gene TRBV7-2 combines with J gene TRBJ2-2, with 8 positions matching TRBD1. The CDR3 is 15 residues long. The junction had 5 bases not matched to a gene; V was cut back by 1 base and J by 7 bases. Germline V gene sequence: CDR1 SGHTA, CDR2 FQGNSA. CDR3 in amino acids: CASSLVGQGYGELFF. The DNA of the CDR3 is TGTGCCAGCAGCTTAGTTGGACAGGGCTACGGGGAGCTGTTTTTT.

The V call is TRBV19, the J call TRBJ1-5; tentatively, D is TRBD1 (6 bases). With 6 bases removed from V and 2 bases from J, the gap between germline ends came to 11 bases. The CDR3 is 14 amino acids. The V gene's germline CDR1 is LNHDA and CDR2 SQIVND (reference sequence). This CDR3 is CASRQGVGNQPQHF. Here the CDR3 DNA reads TGTGCCAGTAGACAGGGTGTGGGCAATCAGCCCCAGCATTTT. The full variable domain, completed using reference TRBV19 and TRBJ1-5, is DGGITQSPKYLFRKEGQNVTLSCEQNLNHDAMYWYRQDPGQGLRLIYYSQIVNDFQKGDIAEGYSVSREKKESFPLTVTSAQKNPTAFYLCASRQGVGNQPQHFGDGTRLSIL.

The chain carries TRBV30 and TRBJ1-5, with D uncertain. Germline loops: CDR1 GTSNPN, CDR2 SVGIG (reference sequence). The V and J ends lost 2 bases and 1 base respectively, with 15 bases between them. The CDR3 runs to 16 residues. The CDR3 DNA reads as TGTGCCTGGAGTCGAGGCATACCGGGGAGCAATCAGCCCCAGCATTTT. Residues: CAWSRGIPGSNQPQHF.

The rearrangement uses TRBV7-2 and TRBJ1-1; the match to TRBD1 covers 8 bases. There are 13 residues in the CDR3. CDR1 and CDR2 from the germline V gene are SGHTA and FQGNSA. V was clipped by 6 bases and J by 6 bases; unmatched bases: 6. CDR3 nucleotides: TGTGCCAGCAGTGGGGACAGGATCTCTGAAGCTTTCTTT. Residues: CASSGDRISEAFF.

The chain has TRBV4-3 and TRBJ2-7, with a possible D match to TRBD1 (6 bases). This CDR3 is 12 amino acids long. Germline V lookup: CDR1 LGHNA, CDR2 YSLEER. Trimming removed 2 bases from V and 4 bases from J, with 6 bases in between. Here the CDR3 DNA reads TGCGCCAGCAGCCAAACAGGGTACGAGCAGTACTTC. This sequence encodes CASSQTGYEQYF.

The rearrangement joins TRBV28 to TRBJ2-3; maybe TRBD2 (5 bases). The CDR3 is made up of 15 amino acids. Germline assignment: CDR1 MDHEN and CDR2 SYDVKM. Trimming removed 10 bases at V and 0 bases at J, with 17 bases between. The CDR3 DNA follows: TGTGCCATTACGTCAGCGGACCTCAGCACAGATACGCAGTATTTT. It encodes CAITSADLSTDTQYF.

The chain is built from TRBV2 and TRBJ1-2; D not resolved. Germline CDR1 and CDR2: SNHLY and FYNNEI. The CDR3 is 13 residues long. V was clipped by 3 bases and J by 3 bases, with 8 bases between them. The CDR3 spells CASSDGLDYGYTF. DNA for the CDR3: TGTGCCAGCAGTGATGGCCTGGACTATGGCTACACCTTC.

The chain is built from TRBV6-5 and TRBJ2-3, with D possibly TRBD2 on 6 matching bases. V lost 0 bases, J lost 2 bases, and 12 bases lay in between. Germline assignment: CDR1 MNHEY and CDR2 SVGAGI. The CDR3 covers 16 residues. The CDR3 region is CASSYSAGIPTDTQYF. The CDR3 DNA reads TGTGCCAGCAGTTACTCAGCGGGCATACCCACAGATACGCAGTATTTT.

The CDR3 nucleotides read TGTGCCAGCAGCTTCAGCGGGGCAGGGAATGTGGACTATGGCTACACCTTC. This gives the protein CASSFSGAGNVDYGYTF. The chain is built from TRBV9 and TRBJ1-2; TRBD1 is a possible D gene (5 bases). The V end lost 4 bases, the J end lost 3 bases, and 22 bases lay between the germline ends. CDR3 length: 17 residues. The germline V gene encodes CDR1 SGDLS and CDR2 YYNGEE.

This clone is a singleton in its sample. The chain recombines TRBV9 with TRBJ2-1, with D possibly TRBD2 on 6 matching bases. Germline CDR1 is SGDLS and CDR2 is YYNGEE. This CDR3 is built from 13 residues. The V end was cut by 3 bases, the J end by 8 bases, with 12 bases between. The CDR3 DNA is TGTGCCAGCAGCGCATTGGGACTCCATGAGCAGTTCTTC. Its protein product is CASSALGLHEQFF.

In the case of this clone: One end of the junction varies from germline; a read error may be responsible. The genes are TRBV7-9 and TRBJ2-3, with D tentatively TRBD1 (6 bases). Germline CDR1 and CDR2: SEHNR and FQNEAQ (reference sequence). The CDR3 is made up of 14 amino acids. The CDR3 nucleotides read TGTTCCAGCAGCCACGACAGGAGCACAGATACGCAGTATTTT. This codes for CSSSHDRSTDTQYF.

J is TRBJ2-7 and V is TRBV28; TRBD2 aligns across 8 bases. V trimming: 3 bases; J trimming: 6 bases; junction bases outside the gene matches: 10. CDR3 length: 15 amino acids. Germline-derived CDR1 and CDR2 are MDHEN and SYDVKM. The CDR3 DNA is TGTGCCAGCAGTTTTGCGGGGGGCCCATCGCCCGAGCAGTACTTC. This sequence encodes CASSFAGGPSPEQYF.

This clone was recorded once. This chain connects TRBV29-1 to TRBJ2-1; D ambiguous. This CDR3 has 14 amino acids. V was clipped by 3 bases and J by 6 bases, with 15 bases between them. The V gene's germline CDR1 is SQVTM and CDR2 ANQGSEA. CDR3 region: CSVERLEVGNEQFF. CDR3 nucleotide sequence: TGCAGCGTTGAGCGGCTAGAAGTAGGCAATGAGCAGTTCTTC.

CDR3 sequence (DNA): TGTGCCACCTCTGGACCGGGACTGAGTACGGAAGAGCAGTACTTC. This encodes CATSGPGLSTEEQYF. The chain recombines TRBV28 with TRBJ2-7, with D maybe TRBD2 (6 bases). There are 15 residues in the CDR3. V was shortened by 10 bases and J by 7 bases, with 26 bases between the two germline ends. CDR1 MDHEN and CDR2 SYDVKM come from the germline V gene.

The chain joins TRBV27 to TRBJ2-3; TRBD2 matches 10 bases. After removal of 2 bases from V and 2 bases from J, the junction contained 10 bases not matched to a gene. This CDR3 contains 18 residues. Germline CDR1 is MNHEY and CDR2 is SMNVEV (reference sequence). CDR3 sequence: CASSLPTGSGRFTDTQYF. CDR3 sequence (DNA): TGTGCCAGCAGTTTACCCACGGGTAGCGGGAGGTTCACAGATACGCAGTATTTT.

This clone was counted a few times. The CDR3 spells CASSADREKLFF. As DNA, the CDR3 is TGTGCCAGCAGCGCTGACAGAGAAAAACTGTTTTTT. The chain combines TRBV5-4 with TRBJ1-4; a possible D gene is TRBD1 (5 bases). The V end was cut by 4 bases, the J end by 8 bases, with 9 bases between. CDR3 length: 12 residues. CDR1 and CDR2 (germline): SGHNT, YYREEE (reference sequence).

J is TRBJ2-1 and V is TRBV19, with 9 bases lining up with TRBD2. The germline gives CDR1 LNHDA, CDR2 SQIVND (reference sequence). There are 13 residues in the CDR3. J lost 4 bases, V lost 6 bases, and 1 base had no gene match. The CDR3: CASRREGYNEQFF. CDR3 sequence (DNA): TGTGCCAGTAGGCGGGAGGGTTACAATGAGCAGTTCTTC.

The chain couples TRBV29-1 to TRBJ2-1; maybe TRBD1 (6 bases). V was pared by 3 bases and J by 3 bases, with 15 bases between. In germline, CDR1 is SQVTM, CDR2 ANQGSEA. CDR3 length: 15 residues. The DNA of the CDR3 is TGCAGCGTTGAGGGGGCCGCGGGCGACTACAATGAGCAGTTCTTC. Residues: CSVEGAAGDYNEQFF.

The chain carries TRBV12-5 and TRBJ2-1, with 16 nucleotides matching TRBD2. Germline trimming cut 1 base from V and 10 bases from J; bases unmatched to any gene: 13. CDR1 and CDR2 (germline): LGHNT, FRNRAP. This CDR3 comprises 19 residues. CDR3: CASGLARRGLAGGFGEQFF. In nucleotides, the CDR3 is TGTGCTAGTGGTTTGGCCCGCCGGGGACTAGCGGGAGGGTTTGGGGAGCAGTTCTTC.

The gene calls are TRBV4-1 and TRBJ1-2, with D possibly being TRBD1 (5 bases). V lost 3 bases, J lost 5 bases, and 10 bases lay in between. CDR1 and CDR2 (germline): MGHRA, YSYEKL. This CDR3 contains 13 residues. Here the CDR3 DNA reads TGCGCCAGCAGCCACGACAGAGTGTATGGCTACACCTTC. Amino acids: CASSHDRVYGYTF.

This clone has just a few counts. The genes are TRBV6-5 and TRBJ2-3; the D is unclear. The CDR3 spans 14 residues. The V end lost 6 bases, the J end lost 1 base, and 11 bases lay between the germline ends. Germline CDR1 MNHEY, CDR2 SVGAGI. The CDR3 loop reads CASSSRSGTDTQYF. The CDR3 nucleotides are TGTGCCAGCAGCTCCCGGAGTGGCACAGATACGCAGTATTTT.

This chain joins TRBV6-6 and TRBJ1-1, with a weak D call TRBD1 (6 bases). Trimming left V 4 bases short and J 7 bases short, with 13 bases between. Germline V CDR1 and CDR2: MNHNY, SVGAGI (reference sequence). The CDR3 totals 13 residues. CDR3 DNA: TGTGCCAGCAGTTTCCGGGACACGGATGAAGCTTTCTTT. Its protein product is CASSFRDTDEAFF.

In its sample, this clone was seen once. The sample has other DNA sequences that encode this CDR3 too. The chain combines TRBV20-1 with TRBJ2-7; D uncertain. This CDR3 spans 11 amino acids. V lost 1 base and J lost 4, with 5 bases in between. The germline CDR1 and CDR2 sequences are DFQATT and SNEGSKA (reference sequence). The CDR3 sequence: CSARGPYEQYF. DNA for the CDR3: TGCAGTGCTAGAGGGCCGTACGAGCAGTACTTC.

The V call is TRBV28, the J call TRBJ2-4; a weak D match, TRBD2 (5 bases). The V end lost 8 bases, the J end lost 7 bases, and 15 bases lay between the germline ends. Germline assignment: CDR1 MDHEN and CDR2 SYDVKM. The CDR3 extends over 13 amino acids. CDR3 DNA: TGTGCCAGCCACTCGGGGTTTGTGAACATTCAGTACTTC. Its protein product is CASHSGFVNIQYF. Combining the CDR3 with reference TRBV28 and TRBJ2-4 gives the whole variable domain DVKVTQSSRYLVKRTGEKVFLECVQDMDHENMFWYRQDPGLGLRLIYFSYDVKMKEKGDIPEGYSVSREKKERFSLILESASTNQTSMYLCASHSGFVNIQYFGAGTRLSVL.